This passage covers 25 T cell receptor beta chains from one sample sequenced in a study of CD8+ T cells in alopecia areata. It was cDNA, reverse transcribed from extracted RNA, that served as the sequencing template. Sequencing used immunoSEQ multiplex PCR; TCRdb keeps in-frame clones, though not all of them. Among 270,000 or so clones listed, about 62% were seen once. Treatment denoted: oral pan-JAK inhibitor, 5-10 mg twice daily. Sample: CD4+ T cells sorted from blood, taken at week 24, from a patient treated with tofacitinib. These receptors came from a human donor with alopecia areata.

This clone is a singleton in its sample. The gene calls are TRBV5-6 and TRBJ1-1, with D uncertain. V gave up 4 bases and J gave up 1 base, with 14 bases separating them. The CDR3 loop spans 15 amino acids. From germline, CDR1 is SGHDT and CDR2 YYEEEE. The CDR3: CASSMRGATNTEAFF. The CDR3, as DNA: TGTGCCAGCAGCATGAGAGGTGCCACGAACACTGAAGCTTTCTTT. Supplemented by reference TRBV5-6 and TRBJ1-1, the full variable domain reads DAGVTQSPTHLIKTRGQQVTLRCSPKSGHDTVSWYQQALGQGPQFIFQYYEEEERQRGNFPDRFSGHQFPNYSSELNVNALLLGDSALYLCASSMRGATNTEAFFGQGTRLTVV.

The chain joins TRBV29-1 to TRBJ2-3; 10 bases are a match to TRBD1. Germline CDR1 is SQVTM and CDR2 is ANQGSEA. The CDR3 length is 14 residues. Unmatched junction bases numbered 12, after V lost 6 bases and J lost 9 bases. CDR3 sequence reads: CSVWDRGTSRTQYF. In DNA form, the CDR3 reads TGCAGCGTCTGGGACAGGGGAACTTCAAGGACGCAGTATTTT.

V and J are TRBV4-2 and TRBJ1-1; the D is unclear. Germline lookup yields CDR1 LGHNA and CDR2 YNFKEQ. The CDR3 has 14 residues. Trimming left V 2 bases short and J 2 bases short, with 9 bases between. The DNA of the CDR3 is TGTGCCAGCAGCCAAATAACGGGAAACACTGAAGCTTTCTTT. It specifies CASSQITGNTEAFF.

The rearrangement joins TRBV5-4 to TRBJ2-7, with D perhaps TRBD2 (6 bases). Deletions cut 4 bases from V and 4 bases from J, with 15 bases between. The CDR3 consists of 14 residues. CDR1 and CDR2 (germline): SGHNT, YYREEE (reference sequence). The CDR3 region has the DNA TGTGCCAGCAGCCTGGCCGGGAGCATTTACGAGCAGTACTTC. Its translation: CASSLAGSIYEQYF.

The chain is built from TRBV6-1 and TRBJ2-5, with 9 nucleotides matching TRBD1. V was pared by 4 bases and J by 2 bases, with 8 bases of the junction left unmatched. CDR1 and CDR2 (germline): MNHNS, SASEGT. The CDR3 is made up of 16 amino acids. CDR3 in amino acids: CASSGATGGLQETQYF. As DNA, the CDR3 is TGTGCCAGCAGTGGGGCGACAGGGGGGCTTCAAGAGACCCAGTACTTC.

The chain combines TRBV10-3 with TRBJ2-7; D not resolved. Trimming took off 0 bases at V and 0 bases at J, with 6 bases between the two ends. Looked up from germline, CDR1 is ENHRY and CDR2 is SYGVKD. The CDR3 is made up of 14 amino acids. The CDR3 is CAISESSRSYEQYF. The CDR3 DNA follows: TGTGCCATCAGTGAGTCAAGCCGCTCCTACGAGCAGTACTTC.

In this sample, this clone turned up a few times. This rearrangement joins TRBV19 to TRBJ1-1; possibly TRBD1 for D (5 bases). Germline loops: CDR1 LNHDA, CDR2 SQIVND (reference sequence). Trimming took 1 base from V and 10 from J, leaving 7 bases between them. The CDR3 consists of 11 residues. The CDR3 spells CASSIGGGAFF. The DNA of the CDR3 is TGTGCCAGTAGTATAGGTGGGGGAGCTTTCTTT.

The genes are TRBV7-6 and TRBJ1-1; possible D gene TRBD1, 5 bases. The CDR3 runs to 18 residues. Germline V lookup: CDR1 SGHVS, CDR2 FNYEAQ. Between the trimmed V and J ends, which lost 0 bases and 0 bases, there was a span of 17 bases. Here the CDR3 reads CASSLATGTGRLNTEAFF. For the CDR3, the DNA is TGTGCCAGCAGCTTAGCAACCGGGACGGGACGCCTGAACACTGAAGCTTTCTTT.

V gene TRBV30 combines with J gene TRBJ1-2; TRBD1 might be the D (6 bases). The germline gives CDR1 GTSNPN, CDR2 SVGIG (reference sequence). The CDR3 loop spans 14 amino acids. Trimming took 3 bases from V and 4 from J, leaving 15 bases between them. The CDR3 DNA follows: TGTGCCTGGAGCCTGAGGGGGAGTCTCTATGGCTACACCTTC. Its protein is CAWSLRGSLYGYTF.

Only a few counts were recorded for this clone. The V call is TRBV29-1, the J call TRBJ2-5; 7 bases map to TRBD1. Trimming cost V 5 bases and J 0 bases; bases outside gene matches: 15. Germline loops: CDR1 SQVTM, CDR2 ANQGSEA. The CDR3 length is 17 residues. This CDR3 reads CSVPVGRTGTYQETQYF. For the CDR3, the DNA is TGCAGCGTTCCAGTAGGTCGGACAGGAACTTACCAAGAGACCCAGTACTTC.

The chain has TRBV5-1 and TRBJ2-6, with TRBD1 identical over 7 bases. The CDR3 extends over 17 amino acids. CDR1 and CDR2 (germline): SGHRS, YFSETQ. V was clipped by 4 bases and J by 0 bases; unmatched bases: 7. CDR3 protein: CASSLRQGSSGANVLTF. The CDR3 bases are TGCGCCAGCAGCCTTCGACAGGGTAGCTCTGGGGCCAACGTCCTGACTTTC.

This chain connects TRBV29-1 to TRBJ1-5, with 8 nucleotides matching TRBD1. V lost 4 bases and J lost 7; bases outside the gene matches: 6. The germline V gene has CDR1 SQVTM and CDR2 ANQGSEA. There are 13 residues in the CDR3. The CDR3 reads CSVGAGGIQPQHF. CDR3 coding DNA: TGCAGCGTTGGGGCAGGGGGCATCCAGCCCCAGCATTTT.

This clone was observed once. The chain is built from TRBV27 and TRBJ2-7; a possible D gene is TRBD2 (6 bases). The CDR3 extends over 15 amino acids. Germline CDR1 and CDR2: MNHEY and SMNVEV (reference sequence). V was shortened by 2 bases and J by 1 base, with 12 bases between the two germline ends. Written as DNA, the CDR3 is TGTGCCAGCAGTTTAAGGGCGGGAAGGTCCTACGAGCAGTACTTC. Translating gives CASSLRAGRSYEQYF.

This chain uses TRBV5-1 with TRBJ1-2; D perhaps matches TRBD1 (5 bases). Germline V CDR1 and CDR2: SGHRS, YFSETQ. V was cut by 5 bases and J by 2 bases, with 13 bases left in between. CDR3 length: 14 residues. Written as DNA, the CDR3 is TGCGCCAGCAGAGTATCGGGGCGGAACTATGGCTACACCTTC. Amino acids: CASRVSGRNYGYTF.

V gene TRBV29-1 combines with J gene TRBJ2-7; possibly TRBD1 for D (5 bases). The CDR3 is made up of 14 amino acids. The germline V gene has CDR1 SQVTM and CDR2 ANQGSEA. Trimming left V 3 bases short and J 0 bases short, with 12 bases between. CDR3 residues: CSVESGAYSYEQYF. CDR3 nucleotide sequence: TGCAGCGTTGAGAGTGGGGCCTACTCCTACGAGCAGTACTTC.

V usage is TRBV18 and J usage is TRBJ2-2; 8 bases agree with TRBD2. Germline V gives CDR1 KGHSH, CDR2 LQKENI. This CDR3 spans 17 amino acids. V lost 0 bases to trimming and J lost 0 bases; unmatched junction nucleotides: 3. The CDR3 loop is CASSPPGLGANTGELFF. CDR3 nucleotides: TGTGCCAGCTCACCACCGGGACTAGGGGCGAACACCGGGGAGCTGTTTTTT.

The chain recombines TRBV30 with TRBJ1-2; tentative D call: TRBD1 (5 bases). This CDR3 contains 13 residues. CDR1 and CDR2 (germline): GTSNPN, SVGIG (reference sequence). V was cut by 4 bases and J by 3 bases, with 12 bases left in between. DNA of the CDR3: TGTGCCTGGACCGGGGGGACGGACTATGGCTACACCTTC. This sequence encodes CAWTGGTDYGYTF.

The chain carries TRBV6-5 and TRBJ2-7, with TRBD2 matching 9 bases. This CDR3 region has 15 residues. Per the germline V gene, CDR1 is MNHEY and CDR2 is SVGAGI. J was trimmed by 4 bases and V by 0 bases; bases with no gene match: 4. CDR3 nucleotide sequence: TGTGCCAGCAGTTACTCTGCGGGACTAGCATACGAGCAGTACTTC. This sequence encodes CASSYSAGLAYEQYF.

The chain recombines TRBV4-1 with TRBJ2-3; 12 bases are shared with TRBD2. Unmatched junction bases numbered 6, after V lost 4 bases and J lost 4 bases. The CDR3 sequence is 16 residues long. Germline V gene data show CDR1 as MGHRA and CDR2 as YSYEKL. CDR3 protein: CASSRLAGGPSDTQYF. For the CDR3, the DNA is TGCGCCAGCAGCCGGCTAGCGGGGGGGCCTTCAGATACGCAGTATTTT.

The CDR3 spells CASSAGTGRSTGELFF. CDR3 bases: TGTGCCAGCAGCGCCGGGACAGGGAGGTCCACCGGGGAGCTGTTTTTT. V gene TRBV11-1 combines with J gene TRBJ2-2; TRBD1 agrees at 9 bases. CDR1 and CDR2 (germline): SGHAT, FQDESV (reference sequence). The V segment lost 5 bases and the J segment 4 bases; nucleotides outside the gene matches: 8. The CDR3 is 16 amino acids.

V is TRBV30 and J is TRBJ1-3; the D is unclear. Germline-derived CDR1 and CDR2 are GTSNPN and SVGIG (reference sequence). The CDR3 spans 13 residues. The V end lost 4 bases, the J end lost 0 bases, and 7 bases lay between the germline ends. CDR3 region: CAWTEDSGNTIYF. CDR3 nucleotides: TGTGCCTGGACTGAGGACTCTGGAAACACCATATATTTT.

The rearrangement uses TRBV6-5 and TRBJ1-2, with D unclear. Germline CDR1 and CDR2: MNHEY and SVGAGI. This CDR3 has 12 residues. V dropped 8 bases and J dropped 9 bases, with 16 bases sitting between them. CDR3 loop: CASGHPRLRYTF. The CDR3 DNA sequence: TGTGCCAGCGGGCATCCTCGTTTGCGCTACACCTTC.

The V and J genes are TRBV19 and TRBJ2-1; TRBD2 agrees at 8 bases. The CDR3 is made up of 17 amino acids. In germline, CDR1 is LNHDA, CDR2 SQIVND (reference sequence). The V and J ends lost 3 bases and 1 base, in that order; junction bases with no gene match: 8. The CDR3 sequence: CASSIFGGAGSYNEQFF. CDR3 nucleotides: TGTGCCAGTAGTATCTTCGGGGGGGCAGGATCCTACAATGAGCAGTTCTTC.

The gene calls are TRBV9 and TRBJ2-1, with 9 bases aligning to TRBD1. The CDR3 has 16 amino acids. The germline CDR1 and CDR2 sequences are SGDLS and YYNGEE. Trimming took 0 bases from V and 6 from J; bases not matched to a gene: 7. Here the CDR3 DNA reads TGTGCCAGCAGCGTAGGCTTGGGACAGGGTTTCAATGAGCAGTTCTTC. This gives the protein CASSVGLGQGFNEQFF.

The J gene is TRBJ1-2, the V gene TRBV29-1, with 9 bases fitting TRBD1. Unmatched junction bases numbered 6, after V lost 7 bases and J lost 3 bases. CDR1 is SQVTM, CDR2 ANQGSEA, per germline. The CDR3 runs to 13 residues. The CDR3 bases are TGCAGCGGGGGGACAGGGAGGGACTATGGCTACACCTTC. It yields the protein CSGGTGRDYGYTF.